Listed here are 17 T cell receptor beta chains from one sample, sequenced in a study of blood T cell repertoires in COVID-19. Clones were read by immunoSEQ multiplex PCR, and TCRdb kept only the in-frame ones, dropping some. This sample yields about 200,000 clones, of which around four fifths are seen a single time; roughly a fifth belongs to the top ten. Sequencing input: peripheral blood. These receptors were collected from a human donor in a cohort sampled during active COVID-19.

This sequence joins TRBV21-1 and TRBJ2-2; the D segment call TRBD2 is taken from the table without a DNA check. TRBV21-1 is termed a pseudogene. The CDR3 is 15 residues long. CDR3: CASRGGTANTGELFF. The CDR3 DNA reads TGTGCCAGCAGGGGGGGGACGGCGAACACCGGGGAGCTGTTTTTT.

V is TRBV7-2 and J is TRBJ1-1; no clear D gene. Germline V lookup: CDR1 SGHTA, CDR2 FQGNSA. The CDR3 runs 13 residues. Trimming shortened V by 8 bases and J by 1 base, and 11 bases separated the two germline ends. The CDR3 sequence: CASATWANTEAFF. In nucleotides, the CDR3 is TGTGCCAGCGCCACGTGGGCGAACACTGAAGCTTTCTTT.

V and J are TRBV2 and TRBJ2-3; D perhaps matches TRBD2 (5 bases). The CDR3 extends over 13 amino acids. Germline loops: CDR1 SNHLY, CDR2 FYNNEI. The V and J ends lost 6 bases and 1 base respectively, with 8 bases between them. This CDR3 is CASRNGGTDTQYF. The CDR3 DNA reads TGTGCCAGCAGGAACGGGGGCACAGATACGCAGTATTTT.

V is TRBV19 and J is TRBJ1-4, with 8 positions matching TRBD1. Germline V gives CDR1 LNHDA, CDR2 SQIVND (reference sequence). The V gene end was trimmed by 3 bases and the J gene end by 3 bases; junction bases not matched to a gene: 3. This CDR3 comprises 15 residues. CDR3: CASSIYRGANEKLFF. In DNA, the CDR3 is TGTGCCAGTAGTATCTACAGGGGGGCTAATGAAAAACTGTTTTTT.

The sample holds many counts of this clone. Here the CDR3 DNA reads TGTGCCAGCAGCCCAATAGCCGGGACTTTCTCTGGCACAGATACGCAGTATTTT. Translated: CASSPIAGTFSGTDTQYF. The rearrangement uses TRBV5-6 and TRBJ2-3; a weak D match, TRBD2 (6 bases). There are 18 residues in the CDR3. The V gene's germline CDR1 is SGHDT and CDR2 YYEEEE. V was cut by 4 bases and J by 1 base, with 22 bases left in between.

As for this clone: The sample contains more than one DNA sequence encoding this CDR3. The chain employs TRBV11-3 and TRBJ1-3; 8 nucleotides line up with TRBD1. Losses at the gene ends were 5 bases for V and 1 base for J; bases not matched to a gene: 1. The CDR3 consists of 14 residues. The germline V gene has CDR1 SGHNT and CDR2 YENEEA. CDR3 loop: CASSRTGSGNTIYF. In nucleotides, the CDR3 is TGTGCCAGCAGCCGGACAGGGTCTGGAAACACCATATATTTT.

V and J are TRBV11-3 and TRBJ2-5; 9 bases line up with TRBD1. CDR1 is SGHNT, CDR2 YENEEA, per germline. The length of the CDR3 is 15 residues. After removal of 5 bases from V and 2 bases from J, the junction contained 6 bases not matched to a gene. The chain's CDR3 is CASSQGQGSQETQYF. CDR3 DNA: TGTGCCAGCAGCCAAGGACAGGGGTCTCAAGAGACCCAGTACTTC.

The rearrangement uses TRBV9 and TRBJ1-2; D is possibly TRBD1 (5 bases). Germline CDR1 reads SGDLS; CDR2 reads YYNGEE. CDR3 size: 14 residues. Trimming left V 5 bases short and J 6 bases short, with 17 bases between. CDR3 loop: CASRGRKGNDGYTF. CDR3 in DNA: TGTGCCAGCAGGGGGCGGAAGGGGAACGATGGCTACACCTTC.

The rearrangement uses TRBV11-2 and TRBJ1-6; 7 bases align to TRBD1. Germline CDR1 SGHAT, CDR2 FQNNGV. Trimming at V came to 5 bases and at J to 0 bases, leaving 7 bases not matched to a gene. This CDR3 is built from 17 residues. DNA for the CDR3: TGTGCCAGCAGCAATCCGGGACAGAGCTCCTATAATTCACCCCTCCACTTT. Translating it yields CASSNPGQSSYNSPLHF.

This sequence joins TRBV19 and TRBJ2-7, with 8 bases lining up with TRBD1. The CDR3 contains 13 residues. The V segment lost 1 base and the J segment 5 bases; nucleotides outside the gene matches: 1. Looked up from germline, CDR1 is LNHDA and CDR2 is SQIVND (reference sequence). The CDR3 DNA follows: TGTGCCAGTAGTATAGCAGGGGGCGACGAGCAGTACTTC. It codes for CASSIAGGDEQYF.

The genes are TRBV24-1 and TRBJ2-3, with 8 positions matching TRBD1. The V segment lost 1 base and the J segment 4 bases; nucleotides outside the gene matches: 3. This CDR3 comprises 15 residues. The germline V gene has CDR1 KGHDR and CDR2 SFDVKD. This CDR3 reads CATSDFGQGPDTQYF. In DNA, the CDR3 is TGTGCCACCAGTGATTTCGGACAGGGTCCAGATACGCAGTATTTT.

The V and J genes are TRBV9 and TRBJ2-3; the match to TRBD2 covers 11 bases. This CDR3 is 16 amino acids long. V was pared by 3 bases and J by 2 bases, with 5 bases of the junction left unmatched. CDR1 is SGDLS, CDR2 YYNGEE, per germline. This CDR3 is CASSARLAGFTDTQYF. The CDR3, as DNA: TGTGCCAGCAGCGCCAGACTAGCGGGATTCACAGATACGCAGTATTTT.

The rearrangement uses TRBV5-6 and TRBJ1-2; D perhaps matches TRBD1 (6 bases). V was cut by 0 bases and J by 5 bases, with 11 bases left in between. Germline V gene sequence: CDR1 SGHDT, CDR2 YYEEEE. This CDR3 has 14 residues. CDR3 DNA sequence: TGTGCCAGCAGCTTGGTGGACAGTGGATATGGCTACACCTTC. Amino acids: CASSLVDSGYGYTF.

V usage is TRBV4-1 and J usage is TRBJ2-3; 11 bases are shared with TRBD2. Germline V gives CDR1 MGHRA, CDR2 YSYEKL. The CDR3 has 16 residues. The V segment lost 1 base and the J segment 2 bases; nucleotides outside the gene matches: 2. The CDR3 DNA reads as TGCGCCAGCAGCCAAGTTAGCGGGGGGGACACAGATACGCAGTATTTT. Translated, it gives CASSQVSGGDTDTQYF.

The genes are TRBV5-1 and TRBJ2-7; 10 bases align to TRBD2. The CDR3 length is 13 residues. Germline V gene lookup returns CDR1 SGHRS and CDR2 YFSETQ. Trimming at V came to 4 bases and at J to 7 bases, leaving 5 bases not matched to a gene. In nucleotides, the CDR3 is TGCGCCAGCAGCCCCGGACTAGCGGAGGAGCAGTACTTC. The encoded protein is CASSPGLAEEQYF.

The chain joins TRBV10-3 to TRBJ2-1, with 9 bases fitting TRBD2. The germline V gene has CDR1 ENHRY and CDR2 SYGVKD. CDR3 length: 15 amino acids. V shed 11 bases and J 6 bases; nucleotides not matched to a gene: 14. CDR3 residues: CAAGAGGSLSNEQFF. In nucleotides, the CDR3 is TGTGCCGCCGGGGCGGGGGGGAGTTTAAGCAATGAGCAGTTCTTC.

This clone was seen a few times. The chain carries TRBV21-1 and TRBJ2-7; the listed D gene, TRBD1, was not tested against the DNA. TRBV21-1 represents a pseudogene. The length of the CDR3 is 16 residues. The CDR3 DNA reads TGTGCCAGCAGCAAAGCTGGGCCAGGGGGTTCTTACGAGCAGTACTTC. This encodes CASSKAGPGGSYEQYF.